The 3 T cell receptor beta chains below all came from one sample that was sequenced in a study of T cells in Graves' hyperthyroidism and ophthalmopathy. RNA transcripts provided the source from which TCR beta CDR3 regions were amplified. The study used the HTBI primer set for a first-round RT-PCR of the TCR CDR3. TCRdb reanalysed the multiplex PCR reads using MiXCR and keeps one entry per CDR3 protein. The sample includes some 350,000 distinct CDR3 sequences, roughly 25% of them seen just once. Specimen: blood. These receptor sequences come from a man aged 45-65 years with Graves' hyperthyroidism.

Notes on this clonotype: A much larger clone differs from this one at a single base, so this may be a read error. This chain connects TRBV18 to TRBJ2-4; D gene ambiguous. In germline, CDR1 is KGHSH, CDR2 LQKENI. With 5 bases removed from V and 0 bases from J, the gap between germline ends came to 5 bases. This CDR3 is 13 amino acids long. The CDR3: CASSSRAKNIQYF. Here the CDR3 DNA reads TGTGCCAGCTCATCCCGAGCCAAAAACATTCAGTACTTC.

This rearrangement joins TRBV5-1 to TRBJ2-5; no firm D call. The CDR3 extends over 15 amino acids. Germline CDR1 SGHRS, CDR2 YFSETQ. V lost 0 bases to trimming and J lost 0 bases, with 9 bases between them. CDR3 sequence (DNA): TGCGCCAGCAGCTTGGTGGCCGCTTACCAAGAGACCCAGTACTTC. It translates to CASSLVAAYQETQYF.

V and J are TRBV19 and TRBJ1-1; D is ambiguous. V lost 3 bases, J lost 3 bases, and 11 bases lay in between. Germline V lookup: CDR1 LNHDA, CDR2 SQIVND (reference sequence). The CDR3 totals 14 residues. The CDR3 region has the DNA TGTGCCAGTAGTATGAAGGGCCGGCACACTGAAGCTTTCTTT. It translates to CASSMKGRHTEAFF.